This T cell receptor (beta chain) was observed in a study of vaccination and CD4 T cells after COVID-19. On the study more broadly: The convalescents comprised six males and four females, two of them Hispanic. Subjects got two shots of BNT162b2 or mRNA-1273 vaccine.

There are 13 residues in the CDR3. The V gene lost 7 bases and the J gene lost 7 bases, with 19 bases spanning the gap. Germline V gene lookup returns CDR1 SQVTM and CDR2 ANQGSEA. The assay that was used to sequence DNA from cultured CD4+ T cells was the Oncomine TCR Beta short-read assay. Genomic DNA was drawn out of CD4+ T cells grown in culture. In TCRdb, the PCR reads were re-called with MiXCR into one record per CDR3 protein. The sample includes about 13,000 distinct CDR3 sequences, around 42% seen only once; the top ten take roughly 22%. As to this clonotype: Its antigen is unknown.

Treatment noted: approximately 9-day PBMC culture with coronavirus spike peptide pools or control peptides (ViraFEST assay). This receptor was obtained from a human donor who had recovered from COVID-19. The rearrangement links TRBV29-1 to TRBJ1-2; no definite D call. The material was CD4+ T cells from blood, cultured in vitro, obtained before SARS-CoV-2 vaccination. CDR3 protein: CSGTRLAGGGYTF. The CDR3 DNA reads TGCAGCGGGACGAGATTGGCGGGAGGTGGCTACACCTTC.